This entry lists 11 T cell receptor beta chains sequenced from one sample in a study of OX40 agonist ivuxolimab in advanced cancers. The method was immunoSEQ multiplex PCR; TCRdb's version includes in-frame clones alone and lacks a portion of them. This table has tens of thousands of clones, 86% appearing once. The sequenced sample was CD4+ or CD8+ T cells sorted from blood, obtained in a trial of the OX40 agonist ivuxolimab. The receptors stem from an adult with an advanced solid tumor such as melanoma, head and neck, liver or kidney cancer.

The chain recombines TRBV19 with TRBJ1-1; D ambiguous. With 3 bases removed from V and 1 base from J, the gap between germline ends came to 6 bases. Germline assignment: CDR1 LNHDA and CDR2 SQIVND (reference sequence). The CDR3 loop spans 13 amino acids. The CDR3 loop is CASSITRNTEAFF. The CDR3 coding sequence is TGTGCCAGTAGTATCACCAGGAACACTGAAGCTTTCTTT. Supplemented by reference TRBV19 and TRBJ1-1, the full variable domain reads DGGITQSPKYLFRKEGQNVTLSCEQNLNHDAMYWYRQDPGQGLRLIYYSQIVNDFQKGDIAEGYSVSREKKESFPLTVTSAQKNPTAFYLCASSITRNTEAFFGQGTRLTVV.

The chain uses TRBV19 and TRBJ2-1; 8 bases align to TRBD2. This CDR3 has 16 residues. Trimming took 3 bases from V and 7 from J; bases not matched to a gene: 11. Germline V gene sequence: CDR1 LNHDA, CDR2 SQIVND (reference sequence). In nucleotides, the CDR3 is TGTGCCAGTAGTATTTCGGGGGCGGGAGGAAGGAATGAGCAGTTCTTC. This gives the protein CASSISGAGGRNEQFF.

This chain links TRBV19 with TRBJ2-2; no definite D call. There are 13 residues in the CDR3. Germline CDR1 and CDR2: LNHDA and SQIVND (reference sequence). V was clipped by 5 bases and J by 7 bases, with 11 bases between them. The CDR3 DNA follows: TGTGCCAGTAGTTTTCTGATGGGCGGGGAGCTGTTTTTT. Translation gives CASSFLMGGELFF.

The chain uses TRBV6-1 and TRBJ2-6; D gene unclear. Germline V gives CDR1 MNHNS, CDR2 SASEGT. V was pared by 4 bases and J by 0 bases, with 1 base between. The CDR3 is 13 residues long. DNA of the CDR3: TGTGCCAGCAGTGCCTCTGGGGCCAACGTCCTGACTTTC. Protein product: CASSASGANVLTF.

J is TRBJ1-2 and V is TRBV6-5; unclear D gene. The V gene lost 7 bases and the J gene lost 1 base, with 13 bases spanning the gap. Germline V CDR1 and CDR2: MNHEY, SVGAGI. The CDR3 extends over 14 amino acids. CDR3: CASTSLEINYGYTF. The CDR3 DNA is TGTGCCAGCACTTCTTTGGAGATTAACTATGGCTACACCTTC.

The CDR3 sequence is CASRITGGYEQYF. As DNA, the CDR3 is TGTGCCAGCAGAATCACGGGGGGTTACGAGCAGTACTTC. V and J are TRBV11-2 and TRBJ2-7, with 7 bases identical to TRBD2. The CDR3 runs to 13 residues. CDR1 is SGHAT, CDR2 FQNNGV, per germline. With V trimmed by 6 bases and J by 4 bases, 6 bases remained unmatched. The complete variable domain, with remaining parts taken from reference TRBV11-2 and TRBJ2-7, reads EAGVAQSPRYKIIEKRQSVAFWCNPISGHATLYWYQQILGQGPKLLIQFQNNGVVDDSQLPKDRFSAERLKGVDSTLKIQPAKLEDSAVYLCASRITGGYEQYFGPGTRLTVT.

The J gene is TRBJ1-1, the V gene TRBV14; no clear D gene. Between the trimmed V and J ends, which lost 0 bases and 4 bases, there was a span of 6 bases. The CDR3 spans 13 residues. CDR1 is SGHDN, CDR2 FVKESK, per germline. CDR3 residues: CASSQDTITEAFF. For the CDR3, the DNA is TGTGCCAGCAGCCAAGACACAATCACTGAAGCTTTCTTT. The variable domain in full, completed from reference TRBV14 and TRBJ1-1, reads EAGVTQFPSHSVIEKGQTVTLRCDPISGHDNLYWYRRVMGKEIKFLLHFVKESKQDESGMPNNRFLAERTGGTYSTLKVQPAELEDSGVYFCASSQDTITEAFFGQGTRLTVV.

This clone was counted once. V gene TRBV19 combines with J gene TRBJ1-1; D perhaps matches TRBD1 (6 bases). V dropped 3 bases and J dropped 4 bases, with 18 bases sitting between them. The CDR3 contains 16 residues. CDR1 is LNHDA and CDR2 is SQIVND in the germline V gene (reference sequence). This chain's CDR3 is CASSISLDRVSTEAFF. For the CDR3, the DNA is TGTGCCAGTAGTATCTCCTTGGACAGAGTGAGCACTGAAGCTTTCTTT.

The rearrangement links TRBV11-3 to TRBJ2-2; TRBD1 agrees at 8 bases. CDR1 and CDR2 (germline): SGHNT, YENEEA. The CDR3 sequence is 15 residues long. With V trimmed by 6 bases and J by 6 bases, 9 bases remained unmatched. The DNA of the CDR3 is TGTGCCAGCAGTGCCCCCCGACAGGGGTCCGGGGAGCTGTTTTTT. This gives the protein CASSAPRQGSGELFF.

As DNA, the CDR3 is TGTGCCAGTAGTATGACGGGGGAGGGTCGAAATGAGCAGTTCTTC. Translation: CASSMTGEGRNEQFF. V usage is TRBV19 and J usage is TRBJ2-1; TRBD2 agrees at 7 bases. The CDR3 runs 15 residues. The germline gives CDR1 LNHDA, CDR2 SQIVND (reference sequence). Trimming took 3 bases from V and 7 from J; bases not matched to a gene: 9.

This rearrangement joins TRBV30 to TRBJ1-2; D gene ambiguous. The CDR3 sequence is 12 residues long. V lost 2 bases to trimming and J lost 4 bases, with 8 bases between them. Germline lookup yields CDR1 GTSNPN and CDR2 SVGIG (reference sequence). The chain's CDR3 is CAWSYRLYGYTF. As DNA, the CDR3 is TGTGCCTGGAGTTACCGGCTCTATGGCTACACCTTC.